The next 21 T cell receptor beta chains were all read from a single sample in a study of identical twins. Using its own MiXCR run on the 5' RACE reads, TCRdb lists one record per CDR3 protein. Of 1,800,000 or so distinct CDR3 sequences in the sample, less than 35% were seen once. The sequenced material came from cord blood. The source of these receptors is a newborn girl in good health.

This clonotype was recorded a few times. The chain combines TRBV29-1 with TRBJ2-1; D remains unclear. CDR3 length: 11 residues. Germline values: CDR1 SQVTM, CDR2 ANQGSEA. Trimming removed 0 bases at V and 5 bases at J, with 2 bases between. The CDR3 loop is CSVEDHNEQFF. The CDR3 DNA is TGCAGCGTTGAAGATCACAATGAGCAGTTCTTC.

J is TRBJ2-7 and V is TRBV20-1; unclear D gene. Germline V CDR1 and CDR2: DFQATT, SNEGSKA (reference sequence). The V end was cut by 0 bases, the J end by 5 bases, with 14 bases between. The CDR3 loop spans 14 amino acids. CDR3 nucleotides: TGCAGTGCTAGAGATCGAGCCTATCTGCACGAGCAGTACTTC. Amino acid sequence: CSARDRAYLHEQYF.

The table lists this clonotype with a few counts. J is TRBJ2-3 and V is TRBV28; D unresolved. Germline V gives CDR1 MDHEN, CDR2 SYDVKM. The CDR3 consists of 10 residues. The V gene lost 6 bases and the J gene lost 8 bases, with 6 bases spanning the gap. The CDR3 loop reads CASSFLTQYF. The CDR3 coding sequence is TGTGCCAGCAGCTTTCTTACGCAGTATTTT.

This clonotype has a handful of counts. The rearrangement links TRBV20-1 to TRBJ2-7; D is undetermined. Germline CDR1 DFQATT, CDR2 SNEGSKA (reference sequence). Trimming pared 0 bases from V and 0 bases from J, leaving 9 bases between. There are 14 residues in the CDR3. CDR3 sequence: CSARDLRLSYEQYF. The CDR3 DNA sequence: TGCAGTGCTAGAGATCTGAGGCTCTCCTACGAGCAGTACTTC.

Notes on this clonotype: One base away lies a much larger clone, so this may be a sequencing read error. This chain joins TRBV21-1 and TRBJ2-3; TRBD1 is the table's D call, not checked against the DNA. TRBV21-1 is a documented pseudogene. The CDR3 sequence is 14 residues long. CDR3: CASSTGTSADTQYF. DNA of the CDR3: TGTGCCAGCAGCACCGGGACTAGCGCAGATACGCAGTATTTT.

The chain links TRBV2 to TRBJ1-1; no clear D. Trimming pared 3 bases from V and 4 bases from J, leaving 3 bases between. This CDR3 has 11 residues. CDR1 and CDR2 from the germline V gene are SNHLY and FYNNEI. The CDR3 DNA follows: TGTGCCAGCAGTGACCTCACTGAAGCTTTCTTT. It translates to CASSDLTEAFF.

Worth noting for this clonotype: This may stem from a read error, because a much larger clone lies one nucleotide away. This chain links TRBV5-1 with TRBJ2-7, with 7 bases that match TRBD1. This CDR3 comprises 18 residues. V gave up 0 bases and J gave up 2 bases; unmatched junction bases: 14. The germline CDR1 and CDR2 sequences are SGHRS and YFSETQ. DNA of the CDR3: TGCGCCAGCAGCTTGGGGAAAGGATTACAGGGGCCACCCTACGAGCAGTACTTC. Protein sequence: CASSLGKGLQGPPYEQYF.

This clonotype was seen only a few times. The chain couples TRBV28 to TRBJ2-1; 13 bases map to TRBD2. The ends lost 10 bases at V and 6 bases at J; junction bases unmatched: 9. This CDR3 comprises 15 residues. The germline V gene has CDR1 MDHEN and CDR2 SYDVKM. The CDR3 DNA follows: TGTGCCACACTCAGACTAGCGGGAGGTAGCAATGAGCAGTTCTTC. As protein: CATLRLAGGSNEQFF.

The rearrangement uses TRBV7-8 and TRBJ2-1; no firm D call. The V gene lost 4 bases and the J gene lost 0 bases, with 16 bases spanning the gap. Germline CDR1 reads SGHVS; CDR2 reads FQNEAQ. CDR3 size: 17 residues. The CDR3 is CASSSETLMGSYNEQFF. The DNA for the CDR3 is TGTGCCAGCAGCTCCGAAACTCTAATGGGCTCCTACAATGAGCAGTTCTTC.

V gene TRBV12-3 or TRBV12-4 combines with J gene TRBJ1-6, with no clear D. There are 13 residues in the CDR3. Trimming cost V 5 bases and J 9 bases, with 11 bases left between them. As DNA, the CDR3 is TGTGCCAGCAGTCCCCGCCTGGGTTCACCCCTCCACTTT. It yields the protein CASSPRLGSPLHF.

This clonotype has just one count. The CDR3 DNA is TGTGCCATCAGTGAGTTTGGGAAAGTCGCAAACTATGGCTACACCTTC. It codes for CAISEFGKVANYGYTF. The V and J genes are TRBV10-3 and TRBJ1-2; no clear D gene. V gave up 1 base and J gave up 2 bases, with 14 bases separating them. This CDR3 contains 16 residues. Germline CDR1 is ENHRY and CDR2 is SYGVKD.

The genes are TRBV29-1 and TRBJ1-3; D unresolved. Germline V gene lookup returns CDR1 SQVTM and CDR2 ANQGSEA. The CDR3 is 12 residues long. Trimming cost V 1 base and J 4 bases, with 5 bases left between them. The CDR3 spells CSVEATGNTIYF. The CDR3, as DNA: TGCAGCGTTGAAGCGACCGGAAACACCATATATTTT.

The chain has TRBV4-1 and TRBJ2-1; 13 bases align to TRBD2. The CDR3 runs 16 residues. With 3 bases clipped from V and 8 bases from J, the junction kept 7 bases outside the gene matches. Germline loops: CDR1 MGHRA, CDR2 YSYEKL. The chain's CDR3 is CASSQRVGLAGYEQFF. For the CDR3, the DNA is TGCGCCAGCAGCCAGAGGGTGGGACTAGCGGGATATGAGCAGTTCTTC.

This clonotype came up a few times. The V call is TRBV27, the J call TRBJ1-2, with D perhaps matching TRBD1 (6 bases). The CDR3 runs to 14 residues. V gave up 3 bases and J gave up 2 bases, with 10 bases separating them. CDR1 is MNHEY and CDR2 is SMNVEV in the germline V gene (reference sequence). The CDR3 DNA sequence: TGTGCCAGCAGTTTGAGGAGGGGGAACTATGGCTACACCTTC. Protein: CASSLRRGNYGYTF.

This clonotype was counted ten times or more. V gene TRBV12-3 or TRBV12-4 combines with J gene TRBJ2-7; no clear D gene. V lost 2 bases, J lost 5 bases, and 13 bases lay in between. The CDR3 has 14 amino acids. The CDR3 here is CASSLQEQYNEQYF. For the CDR3, the DNA is TGTGCCAGCAGTTTACAGGAGCAGTACAACGAGCAGTACTTC.

This clonotype was picked up many times. This chain connects TRBV12-3 or TRBV12-4 to TRBJ2-7; either TRBD1 or TRBD2 may fit D (7 bases each). Trimming shortened V by 5 bases and J by 2 bases, and 16 bases separated the two germline ends. The CDR3 extends over 15 amino acids. The CDR3 spells CASSPGGGKTYEQYF. DNA for the CDR3: TGTGCCAGCAGTCCAGGGGGGGGTAAGACCTACGAGCAGTACTTC.

This clonotype was observed a few times. This chain links TRBV21-1 with TRBJ2-5. TRBV21-1 represents a pseudogene. CDR3 size: 17 residues. The CDR3 nucleotides are TGTGCCAGCAGCAAAGGGAGAACAGAGTTATGCCGAGAGACCCAGTACTTC. This encodes CASSKGRTELCRETQYF.

J is TRBJ1-5 and V is TRBV4-2; 9 bases are a match to TRBD1. J lost 2 bases, V lost 4 bases, and 6 bases had no gene match. Germline CDR1 LGHNA, CDR2 YNFKEQ. This CDR3 contains 16 residues. The chain's CDR3 is CASSRWTGAGNQPQHF. DNA for the CDR3: TGTGCCAGCAGCCGATGGACAGGGGCGGGCAATCAGCCCCAGCATTTT.

The V call is TRBV30, the J call TRBJ1-1, with D uncertain. Looked up from germline, CDR1 is GTSNPN and CDR2 is SVGIG (reference sequence). This CDR3 region has 11 residues. V shed 2 bases and J shed 0 bases, with 1 base lying between them. CDR3 nucleotides: TGTGCCTGGAGTTTGAACACTGAAGCTTTCTTT. Its protein product is CAWSLNTEAFF.

Only a few counts were recorded for this clonotype. The chain carries TRBV20-1 and TRBJ2-2; the D gene could be TRBD1 or TRBD2 (5 bases each). Germline CDR1 and CDR2: DFQATT and SNEGSKA (reference sequence). This CDR3 is 13 amino acids long. CDR3 protein: CTLGRPNTGELFF. The CDR3 region has the DNA TGCACCTTGGGACGGCCGAACACCGGGGAGCTGTTTTTT.

The rearrangement joins TRBV12-3 or TRBV12-4 to TRBJ1-1, with 7 bases lining up with TRBD1. V lost 3 bases, J lost 0 bases, and 4 bases stayed unmatched. The CDR3 has 15 amino acids. In DNA, the CDR3 is TGTGCCAGCAGTTTTCTCGACAGGGTGAACACTGAAGCTTTCTTT. It encodes CASSFLDRVNTEAFF.